This T cell receptor (beta chain) came from a study of CXCR3-negative and CXCR3-positive naive CD8 T cells. General observations from the study: Memory, not naive, CXCR3-negative and CXCR3-positive cells differed in TRBV-TRBJ usage. CXCR3-negative naive cells had less hydrophobic TRB CDR3s than did CXCR3-positive naive cells.

CD45RO-CCR7+CD27+CD95- characterized naive CD8+ T cells. About this clonotype: Its specificity is unknown.

This CDR3 is 14 amino acids long. Carrying UMI labels, the TRB cDNA libraries were prepared through 5' RACE. No DNA is given; TCRdb re-called the 5' RACE reads and lists each CDR3 protein once. The sample table sets out 69,000 or so distinct CDR3 sequences. The sample was naive CXCR3- CD8+ T cells from blood. Subset indicated: CD45RO-CCR7+CD27+CD95- naive CD8+ T cells lacking CXCR3 (TNR3-). This sequence joins TRBV12-3 or TRBV12-4 and TRBJ2-5; with no DNA, the TCRdb D assignment of TRBD2 cannot be verified. The origin of this receptor is a human donor in good health. Some clones in this sample may be carry-over from other donors' samples. CDR3 loop: CASSQTRSLETQYF.